This T cell receptor beta chain was sequenced for a study of T cell repertoires in cytomegalovirus infection. The wider study: Public TCR beta signatures were indicative of both CMV infection and a matching HLA type.

Via MiXCR, TCRdb re-called the reads, giving one row per CDR3 protein. The sample has tens of thousands of distinct CDR3 sequences; 20% to 25% are singletons. On this clonotype: The antigen is unknown.

The CDR3 consists of 13 residues. Germline V lookup: CDR1 DFQATT, CDR2 SNEGSKA (reference sequence). V shed 4 bases and J 4 bases; nucleotides not matched to a gene: 5. Material for sequencing was PBMCs, sequenced either directly or after in vitro stimulation (not recorded which). The chain carries TRBV20-1 and TRBJ1-1; 8 bases agree with TRBD1. The sequence was collected from a human donor in good health (CMV status not recorded). Some clones in this sample may be carry-over from other donors' samples. The CDR3 spells CSATVQGGTEAFF. The CDR3 bases are TGCAGTGCTACGGTACAGGGGGGCACTGAAGCTTTCTTT.